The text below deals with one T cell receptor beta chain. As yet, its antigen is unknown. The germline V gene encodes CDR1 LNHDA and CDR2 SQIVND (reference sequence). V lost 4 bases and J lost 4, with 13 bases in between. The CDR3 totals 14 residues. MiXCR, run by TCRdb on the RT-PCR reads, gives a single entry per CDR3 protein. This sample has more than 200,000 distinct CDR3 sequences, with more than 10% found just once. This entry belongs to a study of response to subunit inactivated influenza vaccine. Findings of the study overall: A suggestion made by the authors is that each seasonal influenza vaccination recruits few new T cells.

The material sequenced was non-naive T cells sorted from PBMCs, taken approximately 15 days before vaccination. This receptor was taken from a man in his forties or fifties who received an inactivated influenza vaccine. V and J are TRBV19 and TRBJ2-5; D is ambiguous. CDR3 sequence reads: CASSTGSDIETQYF. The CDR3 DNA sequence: TGTGCCAGTAGTACCGGGTCCGATATAGAGACCCAGTACTTC.